One T cell receptor beta chain is described in this entry. What this receptor recognizes is not known. Nothing much larger sits one base from this clone, and base qualities are not available. This record belongs to a study of Ad26.COV2.S vaccination and SARS-CoV-2 variants (dated by TCRdb to about 2021). Study-level background: Vaccine-arm donors came from COV1001, a multicentre, randomized, double-blind, placebo-controlled phase I-IIa trial of Ad26.COV2.S in healthy adults. Ad26.COV2.S was administered intramuscularly at 5 x 10^10 or 1 x 10^11 viral particles, either as a single shot or as two shots given 56 days apart. TCRbeta repertoire sequencing was used to assess the specificity and breadth of SARS-CoV-2-reactive T cell receptors after Ad26.COV2.S vaccination. The TCR-sequenced set comprised around 30 samples: approximately 19 Ad26.COV2.S vaccine recipients, 5 placebo recipients and 8 SARS-CoV-2 convalescent individuals. Trial participants were randomized into five groups of five, in which low-dose or high-dose Ad26.COV2.S was given once or twice, or placebo was given on both occasions. Investigators remained blinded to trial group allocation during experiments and outcome assessment.

Findings and caveats that apply to the study as a whole: The study was not powered for comparison of responses between vaccine doses or regimens. Spike-specific TCR breadth was higher in Ad26.COV2.S recipients than in placebo recipients (P = 0.0014). Non-spike TCR breadth was comparable between vaccine and placebo recipients, consistent with the vaccine containing only spike. After vaccination, spike-specific CD8+ and CD4+ T cell responses were reported to show substantial breadth. It was noted by the authors that total T cell responses may have been underestimated by the TCR breadth and depth analyses.

V is pared back by 1 base and J by 4 bases, with 10 bases lying between the germline termini. CDR1 and CDR2, looked up from the germline V gene, are MGHRA and YSYEKL. The CDR3 sequence holds 14 residues, the cysteine and phenylalanine included. Only the CDR3 portion is preserved as DNA: 42 bases, with reading frame beginning at the first base. In the paper's terms, the treatment or condition label means: around 19 received Ad26.COV2.S at low or high dose, single or two shots; 5 received placebo; per-sample allocation not given. For vaccine and placebo recipients, repertoires were sequenced using samples collected on day 63 after the first injection. In Cohort 1b, fewer than 30 adults aged 18-55 years were enrolled at a single site in Boston, USA, between 29 July and 7 August 2020. As a vaccine, Ad26.COV2.S was a replication-incompetent adenovirus type 26 vector that expressed a prefusion-stabilized SARS-CoV-2 spike protein derived from the original Wuhan strain.

The immunoSEQ Assay was used to sequence TCRbeta CDR3 regions. After extraction, genomic DNA underwent amplification by bias-controlled multiplex PCR, followed by high-throughput sequencing. On the authors' methods: To quantify the absolute abundance of every unique TCRbeta CDR3 region, sequences were collapsed and filtered. T cell fraction was estimated by normalizing TCRbeta template counts to usable DNA, which was measured by amplifying reference genes present in all nucleated cells. Repertoire TCRs were annotated as SARS-CoV-2-specific when V gene, CDR3 amino acid sequence and J gene were exactly matched to a known reactive TCR set. MIRA supplied the reference SARS-CoV-2 TCR set, which was filtered for enrichment in COVID-19-positive ImmuneCODE repertoires so that public or cross-reactive TCRs were removed. Using the MIRA antigens, annotated TCRs were further analysed by specific ORF or by position within an ORF. Breadth was defined as annotated unique rearrangements over total unique productive rearrangements; depth was the summed frequency of those rearrangements. Group comparisons of TCR breadth used two-sided Wilcoxon rank-sum tests. This is the immuneACCESS table as TCRdb keeps it, with only in-frame sequences that have V and J called. A part of the clones is gone; compared with another copy, unresolved V genes explain less than half, and the rest is unexplained. V, J and clone size are taken as reported in that table, and D and trimming were inferred from the DNA itself. The sample includes fewer than 400,000 clones, with approximately 86% observed a single time. The ten largest clones add up to 3.5% of the sample.

This clonotype originated in a person aged 18-65 years who received the Ad26.COV2.S COVID-19 vaccine or a placebo. The chain joins TRBV4-1 to TRBJ2-5; the D segment may tentatively be TRBD1 or TRBD2, each giving 5 matched bases. Sample: peripheral blood, taken in a trial of Ad26.COV2.S vaccine versus placebo. For the CDR3, the sequence is CASSQGSGRETQYF. The base sequence is TGCGCCAGCAGCCAAGGTTCGGGGCGAGAGACCCAGTACTTC.